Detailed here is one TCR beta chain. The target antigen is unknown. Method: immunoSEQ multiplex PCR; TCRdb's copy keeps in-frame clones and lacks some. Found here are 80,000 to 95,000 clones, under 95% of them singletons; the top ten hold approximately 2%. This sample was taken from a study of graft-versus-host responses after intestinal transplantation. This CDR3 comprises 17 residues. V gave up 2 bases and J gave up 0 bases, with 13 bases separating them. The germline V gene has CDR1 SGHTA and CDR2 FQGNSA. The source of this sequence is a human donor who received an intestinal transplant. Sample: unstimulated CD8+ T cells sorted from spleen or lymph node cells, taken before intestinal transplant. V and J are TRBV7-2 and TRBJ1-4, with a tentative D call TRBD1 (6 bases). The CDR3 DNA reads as TGTGCCAGCAGCTTACTTTGGGGGCCGGCAACTAATGAAAAACTGTTTTTT. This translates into CASSLLWGPATNEKLFF.